This T cell receptor beta chain was recorded in a study of human T cells and chemical hapten exposure. Study at large: Patches that contained 0.01% DPC were applied to the upper back and read at 6 days. Findings of the study overall: Significantly more large CDR3 similarity clusters were formed by expanded TCRs than by controls.

Time point given: patch test 1, 2 weeks after DPC sensitization. This sample's treatment: therapeutic diphenylcyclopropenone sensitization with weekly scalp DPC. Alopecia patients between 18 and 70 years old and suitable for DPC were used as donors. Comment on this clonotype: As yet, its antigen is unknown.

One entry per CDR3 protein results from TCRdb running MiXCR on the RACE reads. The table records some 350,000 distinct CDR3 sequences, roughly 6.9% of them present only once. This CDR3 is 15 amino acids long. V gave up 4 bases and J gave up 4 bases; unmatched junction bases: 6. In germline, CDR1 is SGHAT, CDR2 FQNNGV. The source of this sequence is a woman under 30 with alopecia areata. Some clones in this sample may be carry-over from other donors' samples. This sequence joins TRBV11-2 and TRBJ1-1; 10 nucleotides line up with TRBD1. This specimen consisted of whole blood, obtained in connection with sensitization to the hapten diphenylcyclopropenone (DPC). DNA for the CDR3: TGTGCCAGCAGCTCCCGGGACAGGGGAGCCACTGAAGCTTTCTTT. Protein product: CASSSRDRGATEAFF.